This is a list of T cell receptor beta chains from one sample in a study of T cell changes during pregnancy in multiple sclerosis. TCRdb keeps only in-frame clones here, not all; method: immunoSEQ multiplex PCR. The repertoire consists of tens of thousands of clones, with approximately 85% occurring once and the leading ten covering approximately 1.8%. The sequencing used peripheral blood, collected in the first trimester of pregnancy. These receptors were collected from a female donor with multiple sclerosis, enrolled in a pregnancy study. CDR3s include the opening cysteine and the closing phenylalanine or tryptophan. The D gene is left open where the match is weak. The listing skips clone size in some rows; elsewhere it reads once, few, many or a size class.

once,TRBV16,TRBJ2-5,TRBD2,TGTGCCAGCAGCCAATCGTCTAGCGGAGGCCAAGAGACCCAGTACTTC,CASSQSSSGGQETQYF
NA,TRBV6-6,TRBJ1-5,NA,TGTGCCAGCAGGAACACAGGAGATAGCAATCAGCCCCAGCATTTT,CASRNTGDSNQPQHF
NA,TRBV28,TRBJ1-4,NA,TGTGCCAGCAGGACTCCAGGGCCCGATAATGAAAAACTGTTTTTT,CASRTPGPDNEKLFF
few,TRBV4-1,TRBJ2-5,NA,TGCGCCAGCAGCCACGGGACTTCCCAAGAGACCCAGTACTTC,CASSHGTSQETQYF
NA,TRBV14,TRBJ2-6,TRBD1,TGTGCCAGCAGCCAAGCGGGGGGACAGGGGATATATGGGGCCAACGTCCTGACTTTC,CASSQAGGQGIYGANVLTF
NA,TRBV21-1,TRBJ2-7,NA,TGTGCCAGCAGGACTCCGGGACAGGGGATTTACGAGCAGTACTTC,CASRTPGQGIYEQYF
NA,TRBV12-5,TRBJ2-7,TRBD2,TGTGCTAGTGGTTTGGGACTAGCGGGAAACTACGAGCAGTACTTC,CASGLGLAGNYEQYF
NA,TRBV18,TRBJ2-1,TRBD1,TGTGCCAGCTCACCCCCTCAGGGGGCGACATACAATGAGCAGTTCTTC,CASSPPQGATYNEQFF
NA,TRBV28,TRBJ1-1,NA,TGTGCCAGCAGTGTTAGCAGCATGAACACTGAAGCTTTCTTT,CASSVSSMNTEAFF
NA,TRBV5-6,TRBJ2-7,NA,TGTGCCAGCAGCTTGCGGGGCTACGAGCAGTACTTC,CASSLRGYEQYF
NA,TRBV7-9,TRBJ1-1,NA,TGTGCCAGCAGCCCACAACTCGCCAGAGGGGCTTTCTTT,CASSPQLARGAFF
NA,TRBV2,TRBJ2-7,TRBD2,TGTGCCAGCAGTGAATTAGGTACGGACCGGGAGTGGAAGCTAGCGGGAGGGCCATGGAACGAGCAGTACTTC,CASSELGTDREWKLAGGPWNEQYF
NA,TRBV28,TRBJ1-5,NA,TGTGCCAGCAGTTCGTCGGGGGGGGCCGCGAGCAATCAGCCCCAGCATTTT,CASSSSGGAASNQPQHF
NA,TRBV27,TRBJ2-7,TRBD2,TGTGCCAGCAGTTTACTAGCGGGAAGGTACGAGCAGTACTTC,CASSLLAGRYEQYF
NA,TRBV10-2,TRBJ2-6,NA,TGCGCCAGCAGTGGCGAGGGGGGGGACTCTGGGGCCAACGTCCTGACTTTC,CASSGEGGDSGANVLTF
NA,TRBV27,TRBJ2-7,TRBD2,TGTGCCAGCAGTTTGAGCGGGAGGGCCTCCGAGCAGTACTTC,CASSLSGRASEQYF
NA,TRBV4-1,TRBJ2-1,NA,TGCGCCAGCAGCCAGATAGCGAAAGACAATGAGCAGTTCTTC,CASSQIAKDNEQFF
NA,TRBV30,TRBJ1-5,NA,TGTGCCTGGAGTTTACAGGGAGACCAGCCCCAGCATTTT,CAWSLQGDQPQHF
NA,TRBV27,TRBJ1-5,TRBD1,TGTGCCAGCAGAGTTTTAGACAGGGGCGACAATCAGCCCCAGCATTTT,CASRVLDRGDNQPQHF
NA,TRBV9,TRBJ1-2,TRBD1,TGTGCCAGCAGCGTAGATGGAGGACAGGGGAGTGGTGGCTACACCTTC,CASSVDGGQGSGGYTF
NA,TRBV7-6,TRBJ1-5,TRBD1,TGTGCCAGCAGCCCAAAGGGGACAGGGTACCAGCCCCAGCATTTT,CASSPKGTGYQPQHF
NA,TRBV7-2,TRBJ1-5,NA,TGTGCCAGCAGCGCCTGGGGGCAGCCAAATCAGCCCCAGCATTTT,CASSAWGQPNQPQHF
NA,TRBV19,TRBJ2-1,TRBD1,TGTGCCAGTAGCAACAGCGACAGGGTGACAGGAAATGAGCAGTTCTTC,CASSNSDRVTGNEQFF
NA,TRBV4-1,TRBJ1-2,NA,TGCGCCAGCAGCCAAGAAGGCCAGGGGAGAATCGGTGGCTACACCTTC,CASSQEGQGRIGGYTF
NA,TRBV25-1,TRBJ1-1,NA,TGTGCCAGCAGTGACAAGTGGGCCGAGAACACTGAAGCTTTCTTT,CASSDKWAENTEAFF
NA,TRBV5-1,TRBJ2-7,NA,TGCGCCAGCAGCCCTAGCGAGTTCTACGAGCAGTACTTC,CASSPSEFYEQYF
NA,TRBV10-2,TRBJ2-1,TRBD2,TGCGCCAGCAGTATTCTAGCGGGAGGAGGGAATGAGCAGTTCTTC,CASSILAGGGNEQFF
NA,TRBV2,TRBJ1-5,NA,TGTGCCAGCAGTAATCAGGGGCCCCCGGTTGGCAATCAGCCCCAGCATTTT,CASSNQGPPVGNQPQHF
NA,TRBV11-2,TRBJ1-2,NA,TGTGCCAGCAGCTTTCTCACCGGGAATAACTATGGCTACACCTTC,CASSFLTGNNYGYTF
NA,TRBV4-2,TRBJ2-7,TRBD2,TGTGCCAGCAGCCAAGACCCGGGACTAGGGACCTACGAGCAGTACTTC,CASSQDPGLGTYEQYF
NA,TRBV5-4,TRBJ2-1,NA,TGTGCCAGCAGTTACAGGGCCAGCTCCTACAATGAGCAGTTCTTC,CASSYRASSYNEQFF
few,TRBV5-6,TRBJ2-1,TRBD2,TGTGCCAGCAGCACCTTACTAGCGGGAGGGGATGAGCAGTTCTTC,CASSTLLAGGDEQFF